This is a list of T cell receptor beta chains from one sample in a study of TIL therapy for anti-PD-1-resistant metastatic lung cancer. Using immunoSEQ multiplex PCR, the repertoire was profiled, and TCRdb retains in-frame clones only, with some absent. The sample yields about 95,000 clones, 65% seen once. The sequencing here drew on tumor tissue, taken at baseline. The receptors come from a person aged 25-80 years with non-small cell lung cancer. Each CDR3 is given with its conserved first and last residue. The order of the fields is J gene, clone size, D gene, V gene, CDR3 protein, CDR3 DNA. A D gene is named only where the DNA matches it firmly. Size is omitted from some rows. Given values are once, few, many or a class for expanded clones.

j_call: TRBJ1-5
clone_size: -
d_call: -
v_call: TRBV7-2
cdr3_aa: CASSSERNQPQHF
cdr3_nt: TGTGCCAGCAGCTCGGAAAGAAATCAGCCCCAGCATTTT

j_call: TRBJ1-6
clone_size: few
d_call: -
v_call: TRBV27
cdr3_aa: CASGDFAGSPLHF
cdr3_nt: TGTGCCAGCGGGGACTTCGCCGGATCACCCCTCCACTTT

j_call: TRBJ1-5
clone_size: few
d_call: -
v_call: TRBV28
cdr3_aa: CASSSGRPTGLQPQHF
cdr3_nt: TGTGCCAGCAGTTCAGGACGCCCTACGGGTTTGCAGCCCCAGCATTTT

j_call: TRBJ2-7
clone_size: once
d_call: TRBD1
v_call: TRBV6-5
cdr3_aa: CASSSRQGVSYEQYF
cdr3_nt: TGTGCCAGCAGTTCCAGACAGGGGGTTTCCTACGAGCAGTACTTC

j_call: TRBJ1-2
clone_size: -
d_call: -
v_call: TRBV7-3
cdr3_aa: CASSPRGVDGYTF
cdr3_nt: TGTGCCAGCAGCCCCCGGGGTGTCGATGGCTACACCTTC

j_call: TRBJ2-2
clone_size: -
d_call: -
v_call: TRBV6-4
cdr3_aa: CASSPTGRRNTGELFF
cdr3_nt: TGTGCCAGCAGTCCTACAGGGCGTCGCAACACCGGGGAGCTGTTTTTT

j_call: TRBJ2-7
clone_size: few
d_call: -
v_call: TRBV30
cdr3_aa: CAWSVDEQYF
cdr3_nt: TGTGCCTGGAGTGTAGACGAGCAGTACTTC

j_call: TRBJ1-4
clone_size: -
d_call: -
v_call: TRBV28
cdr3_aa: CASSASAYEKLFF
cdr3_nt: TGTGCCAGCAGTGCCTCCGCATACGAAAAACTGTTTTTT

j_call: TRBJ1-2
clone_size: many
d_call: TRBD1
v_call: TRBV10-2
cdr3_aa: CASRRDREYPFNYGYTF
cdr3_nt: TGCGCCAGCAGACGGGACAGGGAATACCCCTTTAACTATGGCTACACCTTC

j_call: TRBJ2-3
clone_size: -
d_call: -
v_call: TRBV5-6
cdr3_aa: CASSSHGQLDTQYF
cdr3_nt: TGTGCCAGCAGCTCCCATGGGCAATTAGATACGCAGTATTTT

j_call: TRBJ2-5
clone_size: few
d_call: -
v_call: TRBV7-2
cdr3_aa: CASSPKETQYF
cdr3_nt: TGTGCCAGCAGTCCCAAAGAGACCCAGTACTTC

j_call: TRBJ1-2
clone_size: -
d_call: -
v_call: TRBV7-2
cdr3_aa: CASSHSGVGYTF
cdr3_nt: TGTGCCAGCAGCCACTCAGGTGTTGGCTACACCTTC

j_call: TRBJ1-3
clone_size: -
d_call: -
v_call: TRBV6-5
cdr3_aa: CASSYSAASGNTIYF
cdr3_nt: TGTGCCAGCAGTTACTCAGCAGCCTCTGGAAACACCATATATTTT

j_call: TRBJ2-1
clone_size: -
d_call: -
v_call: TRBV5-4
cdr3_aa: CASSLGNEQFF
cdr3_nt: TGTGCCAGCAGCTTGGGCAATGAGCAGTTCTTC

j_call: TRBJ2-3
clone_size: -
d_call: TRBD2
v_call: TRBV18
cdr3_aa: CASSLGTSGGPDTQYF
cdr3_nt: TGTGCCAGCTCGCTCGGGACTAGCGGGGGACCAGATACGCAGTATTTT

j_call: TRBJ2-5
clone_size: few
d_call: -
v_call: TRBV5-1
cdr3_aa: CASSRQSKIEETQYF
cdr3_nt: TGCGCCAGCAGCCGGCAGAGCAAGATCGAAGAGACCCAGTACTTC

j_call: TRBJ2-3
clone_size: many
d_call: -
v_call: TRBV2
cdr3_aa: CASSEARDTQYF
cdr3_nt: TGTGCCAGCAGTGAGGCTAGGGATACGCAGTATTTT

j_call: TRBJ2-5
clone_size: few
d_call: TRBD1
v_call: TRBV7-2
cdr3_aa: CASSSTGGTQYF
cdr3_nt: TGTGCCAGCAGCTCGACAGGGGGCACCCAGTACTTC

j_call: TRBJ2-2
clone_size: few
d_call: -
v_call: TRBV3-1/TRBV3-2
cdr3_aa: CASSQAAPNTGELFF
cdr3_nt: TGTGCCAGCAGCCAAGCAGCCCCGAACACCGGGGAGCTGTTTTTT

j_call: TRBJ2-3
clone_size: -
d_call: TRBD2
v_call: TRBV5-4
cdr3_aa: CASSPATSGFTDTQYF
cdr3_nt: TGTGCCAGCAGCCCCGCGACTAGCGGCTTCACAGATACGCAGTATTTT

j_call: TRBJ1-1
clone_size: -
d_call: TRBD1
v_call: TRBV7-2
cdr3_aa: CASSSGGGYTEAFF
cdr3_nt: TGTGCCAGCAGCTCAGGGGGCGGTTACACTGAAGCTTTCTTT

j_call: TRBJ2-7
clone_size: -
d_call: TRBD2
v_call: TRBV28
cdr3_aa: CASTTSGGSYEQYF
cdr3_nt: TGTGCCAGCACGACTAGCGGGGGCTCCTACGAGCAGTACTTC

j_call: TRBJ2-7
clone_size: -
d_call: -
v_call: TRBV29-1
cdr3_aa: CSVGGPYEQYF
cdr3_nt: TGCAGCGTGGGGGGGCCCTACGAGCAGTACTTC

j_call: TRBJ2-1
clone_size: once
d_call: -
v_call: TRBV19
cdr3_aa: CASSTRTDEQFF
cdr3_nt: TGTGCCAGTAGCACCCGGACCGATGAGCAGTTCTTC

j_call: TRBJ2-1
clone_size: -
d_call: -
v_call: TRBV9
cdr3_aa: CASSQQASSSYNEQFF
cdr3_nt: TGTGCCAGCAGCCAACAGGCTTCAAGCTCCTACAATGAGCAGTTCTTC

j_call: TRBJ2-7
clone_size: -
d_call: -
v_call: TRBV28
cdr3_aa: CASSLGGTVPYEQYF
cdr3_nt: TGTGCCAGCAGTTTGGGAGGGACAGTTCCCTACGAGCAGTACTTC

j_call: TRBJ2-2
clone_size: -
d_call: -
v_call: TRBV18
cdr3_aa: CASSPRGHEFTGELFF
cdr3_nt: TGTGCCAGCTCACCACGGGGGCATGAGTTCACCGGGGAGCTGTTTTTT

j_call: TRBJ2-1
clone_size: -
d_call: -
v_call: TRBV29-1
cdr3_aa: CSVYSNEQFF
cdr3_nt: TGCAGCGTCTACAGCAATGAGCAGTTCTTC

j_call: TRBJ2-5
clone_size: -
d_call: -
v_call: TRBV7-2
cdr3_aa: CASSGSKGKETQYF
cdr3_nt: TGTGCCAGCAGCGGATCTAAGGGAAAAGAGACCCAGTACTTC

j_call: TRBJ2-3
clone_size: -
d_call: TRBD2
v_call: TRBV7-3
cdr3_aa: CASSSSGTGEGDTQYF
cdr3_nt: TGTGCCAGCAGCTCGAGCGGGACGGGAGAGGGAGATACGCAGTATTTT

j_call: TRBJ1-6
clone_size: -
d_call: -
v_call: TRBV7-9
cdr3_aa: CASSLGDSPLHF
cdr3_nt: TGTGCCAGCAGCCTAGGGGATTCACCCCTCCACTTT

j_call: TRBJ2-5
clone_size: -
d_call: TRBD2
v_call: TRBV7-2
cdr3_aa: CASSLSGAKETQYF
cdr3_nt: TGTGCCAGCAGCTTAAGCGGGGCCAAAGAGACCCAGTACTTC

j_call: TRBJ2-2
clone_size: few
d_call: TRBD2
v_call: TRBV27
cdr3_aa: CASRFRGVTGELFF
cdr3_nt: TGTGCCAGTCGGTTCCGGGGGGTCACCGGGGAGCTGTTTTTT

j_call: TRBJ2-7
clone_size: few
d_call: -
v_call: TRBV18
cdr3_aa: CASSPTMGYEQYF
cdr3_nt: TGTGCCAGCTCACCCACAATGGGTTACGAGCAGTACTTC

j_call: TRBJ1-5
clone_size: -
d_call: -
v_call: TRBV28
cdr3_aa: CASTSNQPQHF
cdr3_nt: TGTGCCAGCACCAGCAATCAGCCCCAGCATTTT

j_call: TRBJ2-7
clone_size: few
d_call: TRBD1
v_call: TRBV28
cdr3_aa: CASSLGTATYEQYF
cdr3_nt: TGTGCCAGCAGTTTGGGGACAGCGACCTACGAGCAGTACTTC

j_call: TRBJ2-7
clone_size: many
d_call: -
v_call: TRBV15
cdr3_aa: CATSRGGSSSYEQYF
cdr3_nt: TGTGCCACCAGCAGAGGTGGGAGCTCTTCCTACGAGCAGTACTTC

j_call: TRBJ2-1
clone_size: -
d_call: -
v_call: TRBV19
cdr3_aa: CASSILASGEQFF
cdr3_nt: TGTGCCAGTAGTATACTAGCGTCAGGTGAGCAGTTCTTC

j_call: TRBJ1-3
clone_size: -
d_call: TRBD1
v_call: TRBV7-2
cdr3_aa: CASSPWTGGPFGSGNTIYF
cdr3_nt: TGTGCCAGCAGCCCCTGGACAGGGGGCCCATTTGGCTCTGGAAACACCATATATTTT

j_call: TRBJ1-2
clone_size: -
d_call: -
v_call: TRBV27
cdr3_aa: CASRQGWNGYTF
cdr3_nt: TGTGCCAGCAGACAGGGATGGAACGGCTACACCTTC

j_call: TRBJ1-5
clone_size: -
d_call: -
v_call: TRBV10-3
cdr3_aa: CAISGGGNQPQHF
cdr3_nt: TGTGCCATCAGTGGGGGGGGCAATCAGCCCCAGCATTTT

j_call: TRBJ2-2
clone_size: -
d_call: TRBD1
v_call: TRBV14
cdr3_aa: CASSRRLTGGTGELFF
cdr3_nt: TGTGCCAGCAGCCGCAGATTGACAGGGGGCACCGGGGAGCTGTTTTTT

j_call: TRBJ2-7
clone_size: -
d_call: TRBD1
v_call: TRBV7-3
cdr3_aa: CASSPGRGQGEYEQYF
cdr3_nt: TGTGCCAGCAGCCCCGGTCGTGGGCAGGGGGAGTACGAGCAGTACTTC

j_call: TRBJ2-7
clone_size: -
d_call: TRBD2
v_call: TRBV20-1
cdr3_aa: CSASSSGGSYEQYF
cdr3_nt: TGCAGTGCCAGTTCTAGCGGGGGATCCTACGAGCAGTACTTC